This section outlines one TCR beta chain sequence together with its context. These data come from a study of blood T cell repertoires in COVID-19. Study details: Sites in the United States, Italy and Spain provided acute and convalescent COVID-19 samples. In each case, the material was cDNA or gDNA derived from T cells, B-cell-depleted T cells, or PBMCs.

How the authors handled the data: Amplification with reference gene primers provided the estimates of nucleated cell counts. The method was immunoSEQ multiplex PCR; TCRdb's version includes in-frame clones alone and lacks a portion of them. V and J calls and clone size are those listed in that table; D and trimming were worked out from the DNA. The sample has about 410,000 clones; 80% to 90% are singletons. V shed 7 bases, J shed 4 bases, and the junction held 7 bases outside the gene matches. Germline CDR1 is SNHLY and CDR2 is FYNNEI. The CDR3 totals 14 residues. The sequencing input was peripheral blood. The sequence derives from a woman aged 30 to 39 with active or convalescent COVID-19. The chain recombines TRBV2 with TRBJ1-1; 9 bases are shared with TRBD1. The CDR3 is CASNLGTGLTEAFF. CDR3 DNA sequence: TGTGCCAGCAACCTTGGGACAGGGCTCACTGAAGCTTTCTTT.